The rows below give T cell receptor beta chains drawn from one sample of a study of blood T cell repertoires in COVID-19. TCRdb keeps only in-frame clones here, not all; method: immunoSEQ multiplex PCR. The top ten hold less than 6.5% of the sample, which has a few hundred thousand clones, over 70% seen once. Sequences were obtained from PBMCs or T cells enriched from blood (not recorded which). Receptors originate from a man aged 25-45 years who had recovered from COVID-19. The CDR3 runs from the conserved cysteine through the conserved F or W. The order of the fields is J gene, clone size, D gene, V gene, CDR3 DNA, CDR3 protein. A D gene is named only where the DNA matches it firmly. Size is stated for part of the rows, as once, few or many counts, or as a class when the clone is expanded.

TRBJ1-1 | once | . | TRBV5-1 | TGCGCCAGCAGCTTGACAGGACCTTTGAAAGAGAACACTGAAGCTTTCTTT | CASSLTGPLKENTEAFF
TRBJ2-2 | . | TRBD1 | TRBV5-1 | TGCGCCAGCAGCTGGACAGGGGGCGTTGGGGAGCTGTTTTTT | CASSWTGGVGELFF
TRBJ2-2 | . | TRBD2 | TRBV28 | TGTGCGGAGCGGGGGGAAACCGGGGAGCTGTTTTTT | CAERGETGELFF
TRBJ2-5 | . | TRBD2 | TRBV13 | TGTGCCAGCAGCTTTACTAGCGGGGGGGCCGGATCAGAAGAGACCCAGTACTTC | CASSFTSGGAGSEETQYF
TRBJ2-7 | . | . | TRBV27 | TGTGCCAGCAGACGAGAGGGAAGTTGGTCCTACGAGCAGTACTTC | CASRREGSWSYEQYF
TRBJ1-3 | once | . | TRBV11-2 | TGTGCCAGCAGCTTAGCGGCAGGGAACACCATATATTTT | CASSLAAGNTIYF
TRBJ1-4 | . | . | TRBV12-3/TRBV12-4 | TGTGCCAGTCGGGAACCAACTAATGAAAAACTGTTTTTT | CASREPTNEKLFF
TRBJ2-1 | . | TRBD2 | TRBV7-8 | TGTGCCAGCAGCCCCTGGCTAGCGGGCGATGAGCAGTTCTTC | CASSPWLAGDEQFF
TRBJ1-2 | . | TRBD1 | TRBV5-4 | TGTGCCAGCAGTAGACAGGGTCTCGGCTATGGCTACACCTTC | CASSRQGLGYGYTF
TRBJ2-7 | . | TRBD1 | TRBV19 | TGTGCCAGTAGTGTCACAGGGGACCCCTACGAGCAGTACTTC | CASSVTGDPYEQYF
TRBJ2-1 | . | . | TRBV3-1/TRBV3-2 | TGTGCCAGCAGCCAAGACGGGTCTAGCCGTCAGTTCTTC | CASSQDGSSRQFF
TRBJ1-2 | . | TRBD1 | TRBV9 | TGTGCCAGCAGCTATGGGACAGCGGGTAGAAGCTACACCTTC | CASSYGTAGRSYTF
TRBJ1-6 | . | . | TRBV3-1/TRBV3-2 | TGTGCCAGCAGCCAAGGACCGAGGAGCTCCTATAATTCACCCCTCCACTTT | CASSQGPRSSYNSPLHF
TRBJ1-6 | . | TRBD1 | TRBV19 | TGTGCCAGTAGTATAACGTTTCAGGGGGCTAATAATTCACCCCTCCACTTT | CASSITFQGANNSPLHF
TRBJ2-2 | . | . | TRBV2 | TGTGCCAGCACTGTTAACACCGGGGAGCTGTTTTTT | CASTVNTGELFF
TRBJ1-2 | . | . | TRBV27 | TGTGCCAGCAGTTCTGTCGGGGACTATGGCTACACCTTC | CASSSVGDYGYTF
TRBJ1-1 | few | . | TRBV29-1 | TGCAGCGCCCAGAACACTGAAGCTTTCTTT | CSAQNTEAFF
TRBJ1-2 | . | . | TRBV14 | TGTGCCAGCAGCCATTTAGACAGGTTCTATGGCTACACCTTC | CASSHLDRFYGYTF
TRBJ2-7 | once | . | TRBV6-5 | TGTGCCAGCAGTTACAGACACCGCTCCTACGAGCAGTACTTC | CASSYRHRSYEQYF
TRBJ1-3 | . | . | TRBV18 | TGTGCCAGCTCACCCAGGACAGTGTCCGCCTCTGGAAACACCATATATTTT | CASSPRTVSASGNTIYF
TRBJ2-1 | . | . | TRBV28 | TGTGCCAGCAGCCTCGTACAGGGCTTACCTACAAATGAGCAGTTCTTC | CASSLVQGLPTNEQFF
TRBJ2-2 | . | . | TRBV5-6 | TGTGCCAGCAGCTTGCCGGGACTGGGTACCGGGGAGCTGTTTTTT | CASSLPGLGTGELFF
TRBJ2-7 | . | TRBD1 | TRBV19 | TGTGCCAGTAGTACCGGGACAGGGATTGGCTACGAGCAGTACTTC | CASSTGTGIGYEQYF
TRBJ2-7 | . | . | TRBV7-9 | TGTGCCAGCAGCTTAGCGCGAGGGACTGAGGAGCAGTACTTC | CASSLARGTEEQYF
TRBJ1-2 | . | TRBD1 | TRBV28 | TGTGCCAGCAGCCCGGGACAGGGTCCCTATGGCTACACCTTC | CASSPGQGPYGYTF
TRBJ2-2 | . | . | TRBV29-1 | TGCAGCGTTGAACGGGCAGGGGTGGACACCGGGGAGCTGTTTTTT | CSVERAGVDTGELFF
TRBJ1-1 | . | . | TRBV7-9 | TGTGCCAGCAGCTTATATCCCCTCACGGGGGAAAGGAGCACTGAAGCTTTCTTT | CASSLYPLTGERSTEAFF
TRBJ1-1 | . | TRBD1 | TRBV5-1 | TGCGCCAGCAGCCCGGGGACAGGACCTCTGAACACTGAAGCTTTCTTT | CASSPGTGPLNTEAFF
TRBJ1-1 | . | TRBD1 | TRBV10-1 | TGCGCCAGCAGTGGGGGGACAGGGGGCTTGAACACTGAAGCTTTCTTT | CASSGGTGGLNTEAFF
TRBJ1-4 | . | . | TRBV30 | TGTGCCTACTCGGGGATGGGTGAAAAACTGTTTTTT | CAYSGMGEKLFF
TRBJ2-2 | . | TRBD2 | TRBV6-5 | TGTGCCAGCAGTTTAGCGGGAGACACCGGGGAGCTGTTTTTT | CASSLAGDTGELFF
TRBJ2-6 | . | TRBD2 | TRBV19 | TGTGCCAGTAGTAGGGTAGCGGGATACTCTGGGGCCAACGTCCTGACTTTC | CASSRVAGYSGANVLTF
TRBJ1-3 | . | . | TRBV7-2 | TGTGCCAGCAGCTTAAGGGACAAGGGAAACACCATATATTTT | CASSLRDKGNTIYF
TRBJ2-7 | . | TRBD2 | TRBV5-6 | TGTGCCAGCAGCTTCGCCTTAGCGGGGGACTCCTACGAGCAGTACTTC | CASSFALAGDSYEQYF
TRBJ2-3 | . | TRBD2 | TRBV4-2 | TGTGCCAGCAGCCAAGATAAAAGGGCGGGGGGATTTGATACGCAGTATTTT | CASSQDKRAGGFDTQYF
TRBJ1-6 | . | . | TRBV29-1 | TGCAGCGTTGGAACAGGGCGTGATTCACCCCTCCACTTT | CSVGTGRDSPLHF
TRBJ1-1 | . | . | TRBV19 | TGTGCCAGTAGTAAACGACAGGCGAACACTGAAGCTTTCTTT | CASSKRQANTEAFF
TRBJ2-5 | . | TRBD2 | TRBV28 | TGTGCCAGCAGGCTAGCGGGGGTGGAGACCCAGTACTTC | CASRLAGVETQYF
TRBJ2-7 | . | . | TRBV5-1 | TGCGCCAGCAGCCCAGTATTTGGTTCCTCCTACGAGCAGTACTTC | CASSPVFGSSYEQYF
TRBJ2-3 | . | TRBD1 | TRBV28 | TGTGCCAGCAGCCCCAGTCGATGGGACAGGCCTCACACAGATACGCAGTATTTT | CASSPSRWDRPHTDTQYF
TRBJ2-5 | . | . | TRBV14 | TGTGCCAGCAGCCACTCCTCAGCCGGGACACAGTACCAAGAGACCCAGTACTTC | CASSHSSAGTQYQETQYF
TRBJ1-1 | . | . | TRBV6-5 | TGTGCCAGCAGTTACGAAGCAAAGAACACTGAAGCTTTCTTT | CASSYEAKNTEAFF
TRBJ2-1 | . | . | TRBV5-5 | TGTGCCAGCAGCTCAAAGACAGTCTACAATGAGCAGTTCTTC | CASSSKTVYNEQFF
TRBJ1-2 | . | . | TRBV10-3 | TGTGCCATCAGGGAACAGGGTTTGAACTATGGCTACACCTTC | CAIREQGLNYGYTF
TRBJ2-1 | . | TRBD2 | TRBV2 | TGTGCCAGCAGTGAAAGGGCTAGCGGGGGGGCCCAGGAGCAGTTCTTC | CASSERASGGAQEQFF
TRBJ1-5 | . | . | TRBV6-1 | TGTGCCAGCAGCTACAGGTTCAGCAATCAGCCCCAGCATTTT | CASSYRFSNQPQHF
TRBJ2-1 | . | . | TRBV5-1 | TGCGCCAGCAGCTTGTCAGGGGCGGGCTACAATGAGCAGTTCTTC | CASSLSGAGYNEQFF
TRBJ1-1 | . | . | TRBV18 | TGTGCCAGCTCACCAAATGCGCAGAACACTGAAGCTTTCTTT | CASSPNAQNTEAFF
TRBJ2-4 | . | . | TRBV28 | TGTGCCAGCAGTTTCGTTGGAAGAGGGGCCAAAAACATTCAGTACTTC | CASSFVGRGAKNIQYF
TRBJ1-5 | . | . | TRBV19 | TGTGCCAGTAGTATAAATAGGTGGGTTGGTGAAGGGGCGAGCAATCAGCCCCAGCATTTT | CASSINRWVGEGASNQPQHF
TRBJ2-5 | . | TRBD2 | TRBV3-1/TRBV3-2 | TGTGCCAGCAGAAACCTAGCGGGGGGTGGGGAGACCCAGTACTTC | CASRNLAGGGETQYF
TRBJ2-7 | . | . | TRBV4-1 | TGCGCCAGCAGCCAAGATTTAGCGGCTCTCTACGAGCAGTACTTC | CASSQDLAALYEQYF
TRBJ2-5 | . | . | TRBV27 | TGTGCCAGCAGTCCCCTAGCGAGCCAAGAGACCCAGTACTTC | CASSPLASQETQYF
TRBJ2-3 | . | TRBD2 | TRBV6-4 | TGTGCCAGCAGTGACGCGGGGGGGAGCACAGATACGCAGTATTTT | CASSDAGGSTDTQYF
TRBJ1-1 | . | . | TRBV6-5 | TGTGCCAGCAGTTACTCAGGAGTGAAGTCTGAAGCTTTCTTT | CASSYSGVKSEAFF
TRBJ1-5 | . | . | TRBV28 | TGTGCCAGCCAAGACAGAAATCAGCCCCAGCATTTT | CASQDRNQPQHF
TRBJ2-2 | . | TRBD2 | TRBV29-1 | TGCAGCGCCGGGACTAGCGGGGGCACCGGGGAGCTGTTTTTT | CSAGTSGGTGELFF
TRBJ1-5 | . | . | TRBV23-1 | TGCGCCAGCAGTCAATCCTTAGGGAGAAATCAGCCCCAGCATTTT | CASSQSLGRNQPQHF
TRBJ2-2 | . | TRBD1 | TRBV24-1 | TGTGCCACCTCTCACAGGGGCATCTCCGGGGAGCTGTTTTTT | CATSHRGISGELFF